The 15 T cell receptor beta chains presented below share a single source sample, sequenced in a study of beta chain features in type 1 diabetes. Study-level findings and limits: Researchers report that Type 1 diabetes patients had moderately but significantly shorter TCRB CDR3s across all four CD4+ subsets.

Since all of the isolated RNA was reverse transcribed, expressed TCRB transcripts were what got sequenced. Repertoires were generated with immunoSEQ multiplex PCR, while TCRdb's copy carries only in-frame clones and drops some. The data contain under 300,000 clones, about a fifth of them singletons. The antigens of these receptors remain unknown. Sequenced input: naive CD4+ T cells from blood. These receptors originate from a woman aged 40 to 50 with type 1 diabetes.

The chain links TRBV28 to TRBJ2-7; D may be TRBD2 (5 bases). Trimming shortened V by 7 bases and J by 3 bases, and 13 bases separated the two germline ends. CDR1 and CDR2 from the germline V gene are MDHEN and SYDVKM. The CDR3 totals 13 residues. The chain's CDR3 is CASTLSGYYEQYF. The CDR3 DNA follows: TGTGCCAGCACCCTATCGGGGTACTACGAGCAGTACTTC.

The CDR3 nucleotides read TGTGCCTGGAGTGCGGGCAGGGGTAATGGCTACACCTTC. Amino acids: CAWSAGRGNGYTF. This chain uses TRBV30 with TRBJ1-2; possible D gene TRBD1, 6 bases. The CDR3 extends over 13 amino acids. Between the trimmed V and J ends, which lost 1 base and 6 bases, there was a span of 12 bases. Germline V gives CDR1 GTSNPN, CDR2 SVGIG (reference sequence). The whole variable domain, filled in from reference TRBV30 and TRBJ1-2, reads SQTIHQWPATLVQPVGSPLSLECTVEGTSNPNLYWYRQAAGRGLQLLFYSVGIGQISSEVPQNLSASRPQDRQFILSSKKLLLSDSGFYLCAWSAGRGNGYTFGSGTRLTVV.

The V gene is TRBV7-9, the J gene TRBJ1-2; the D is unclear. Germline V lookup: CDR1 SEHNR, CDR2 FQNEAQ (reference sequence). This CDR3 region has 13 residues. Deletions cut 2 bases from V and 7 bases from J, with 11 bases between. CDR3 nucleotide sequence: TGTGCCAGCAGCTTATGGGAGGGAGCTGGCTACACCTTC. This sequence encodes CASSLWEGAGYTF. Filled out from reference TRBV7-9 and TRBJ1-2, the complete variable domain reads DTGVSQNPRHKITKRGQNVTFRCDPISEHNRLYWYRQTLGQGPEFLTYFQNEAQLEKSRLLSDRFSAERPKGSFSTLEIQRTEQGDSAMYLCASSLWEGAGYTFGSGTRLTVV.

The CDR3 nucleotides are TGTGCCAGCAGTTACCCGGGACAGGGGGCTCTGGAGCAGTACTTC. Translation gives CASSYPGQGALEQYF. The J gene is TRBJ2-7, the V gene TRBV28; 12 nucleotides agree with TRBD1. J was trimmed by 7 bases and V by 4 bases; bases with no gene match: 8. CDR3 length: 15 residues. Germline CDR1 is MDHEN and CDR2 is SYDVKM. Variable domain in full (rest from reference TRBV28 and TRBJ2-7): DVKVTQSSRYLVKRTGEKVFLECVQDMDHENMFWYRQDPGLGLRLIYFSYDVKMKEKGDIPEGYSVSREKKERFSLILESASTNQTSMYLCASSYPGQGALEQYFGPGTRLTVT.

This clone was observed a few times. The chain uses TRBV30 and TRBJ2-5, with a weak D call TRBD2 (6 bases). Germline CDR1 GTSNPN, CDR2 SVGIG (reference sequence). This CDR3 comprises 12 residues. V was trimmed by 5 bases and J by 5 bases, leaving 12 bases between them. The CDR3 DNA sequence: TGTGCCTGGCTGCGGGAATACGAGACCCAGTACTTC. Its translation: CAWLREYETQYF.

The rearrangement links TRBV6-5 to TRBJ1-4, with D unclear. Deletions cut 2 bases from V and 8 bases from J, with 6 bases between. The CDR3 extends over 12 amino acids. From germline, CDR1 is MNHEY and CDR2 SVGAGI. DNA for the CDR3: TGTGCCAGCAGTTACCCCGGGGAAAAACTGTTTTTT. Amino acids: CASSYPGEKLFF.

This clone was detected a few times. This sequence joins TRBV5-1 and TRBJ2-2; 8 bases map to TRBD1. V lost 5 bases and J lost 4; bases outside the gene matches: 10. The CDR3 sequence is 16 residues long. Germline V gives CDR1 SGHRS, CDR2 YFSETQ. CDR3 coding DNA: TGCGCCAGCAGTCTGCTGGACAGGGAGGTCACCGGGGAGCTGTTTTTT. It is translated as CASSLLDREVTGELFF.

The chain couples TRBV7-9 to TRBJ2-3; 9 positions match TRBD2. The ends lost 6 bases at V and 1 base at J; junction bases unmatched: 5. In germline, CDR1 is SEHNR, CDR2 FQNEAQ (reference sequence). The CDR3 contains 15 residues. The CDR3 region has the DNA TGTGCCAGCAGGCGGGGGGGGGCCGGCACAGATACGCAGTATTTT. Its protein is CASRRGGAGTDTQYF.

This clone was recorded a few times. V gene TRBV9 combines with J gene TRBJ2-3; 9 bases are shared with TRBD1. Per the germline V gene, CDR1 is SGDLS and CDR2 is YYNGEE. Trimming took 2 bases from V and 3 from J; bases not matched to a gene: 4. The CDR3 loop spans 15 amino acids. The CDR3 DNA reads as TGTGCCAGCAGCGTCCCGGGACAGGGAACAGATACGCAGTATTTT. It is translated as CASSVPGQGTDTQYF.

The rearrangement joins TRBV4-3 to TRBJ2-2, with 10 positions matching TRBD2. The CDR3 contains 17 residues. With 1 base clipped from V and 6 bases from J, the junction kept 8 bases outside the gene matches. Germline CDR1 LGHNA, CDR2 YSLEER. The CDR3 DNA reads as TGCGCCAGCAGCCAAGGGCCTAGCGGGAGCAGTTCCGGGGAGCTGTTTTTT. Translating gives CASSQGPSGSSSGELFF.

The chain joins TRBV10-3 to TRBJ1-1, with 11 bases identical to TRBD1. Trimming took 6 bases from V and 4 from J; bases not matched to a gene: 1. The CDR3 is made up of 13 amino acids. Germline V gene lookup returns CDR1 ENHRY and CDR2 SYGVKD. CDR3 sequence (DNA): TGTGCCATCAGAGGGACAGGGGGCACTGAAGCTTTCTTT. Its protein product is CAIRGTGGTEAFF.

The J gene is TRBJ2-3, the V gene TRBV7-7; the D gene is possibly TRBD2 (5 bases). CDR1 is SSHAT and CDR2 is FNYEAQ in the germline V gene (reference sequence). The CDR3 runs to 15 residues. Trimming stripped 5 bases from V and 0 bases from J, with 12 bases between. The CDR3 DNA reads TGTGCCAGCAGCCGAGGGAGTTCTAGCACAGATACGCAGTATTTT. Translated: CASSRGSSSTDTQYF.

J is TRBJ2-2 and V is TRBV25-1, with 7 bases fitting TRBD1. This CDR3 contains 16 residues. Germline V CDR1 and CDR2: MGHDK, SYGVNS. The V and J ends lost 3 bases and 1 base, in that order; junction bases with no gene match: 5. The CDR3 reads CASSDPGQLNTGELFF. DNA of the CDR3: TGTGCCAGCAGTGACCCGGGACAGTTGAACACCGGGGAGCTGTTTTTT.

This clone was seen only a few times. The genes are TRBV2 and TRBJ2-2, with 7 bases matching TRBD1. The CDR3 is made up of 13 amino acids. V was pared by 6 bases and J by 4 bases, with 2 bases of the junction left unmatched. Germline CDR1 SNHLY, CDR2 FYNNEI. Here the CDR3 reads CASRQGFTGELFF. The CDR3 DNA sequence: TGTGCCAGCAGACAGGGGTTCACCGGGGAGCTGTTTTTT.

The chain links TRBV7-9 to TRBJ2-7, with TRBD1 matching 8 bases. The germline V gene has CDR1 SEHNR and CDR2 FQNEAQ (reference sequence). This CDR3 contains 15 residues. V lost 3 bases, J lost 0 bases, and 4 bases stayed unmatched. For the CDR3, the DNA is TGTGCCAGCAGCTTGGACAGGGCGGGCTCCTACGAGCAGTACTTC. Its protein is CASSLDRAGSYEQYF.